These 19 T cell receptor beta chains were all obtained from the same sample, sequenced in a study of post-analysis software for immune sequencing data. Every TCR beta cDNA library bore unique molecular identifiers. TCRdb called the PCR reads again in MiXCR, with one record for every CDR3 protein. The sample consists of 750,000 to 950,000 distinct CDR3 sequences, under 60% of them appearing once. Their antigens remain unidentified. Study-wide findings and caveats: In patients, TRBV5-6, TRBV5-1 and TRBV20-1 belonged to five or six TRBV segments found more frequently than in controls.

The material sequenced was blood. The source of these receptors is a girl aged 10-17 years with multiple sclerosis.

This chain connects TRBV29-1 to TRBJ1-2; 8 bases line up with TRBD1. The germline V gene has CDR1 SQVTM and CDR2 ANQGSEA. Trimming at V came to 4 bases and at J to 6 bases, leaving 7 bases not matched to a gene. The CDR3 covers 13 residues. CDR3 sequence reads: CSVGTGNGNGYTF. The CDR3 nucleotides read TGCAGCGTTGGGACAGGGAACGGGAATGGCTACACCTTC.

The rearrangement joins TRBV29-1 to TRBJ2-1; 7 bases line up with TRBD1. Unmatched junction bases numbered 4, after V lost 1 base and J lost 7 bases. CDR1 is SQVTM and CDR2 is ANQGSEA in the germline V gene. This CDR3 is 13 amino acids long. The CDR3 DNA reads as TGCAGCGTTGAAGGACAGGGTGGGAATGAGCAGTTCTTC. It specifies CSVEGQGGNEQFF.

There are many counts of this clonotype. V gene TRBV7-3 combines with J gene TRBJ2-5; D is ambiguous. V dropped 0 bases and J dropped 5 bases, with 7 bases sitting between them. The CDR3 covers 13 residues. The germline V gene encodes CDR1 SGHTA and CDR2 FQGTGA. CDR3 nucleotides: TGTGCCAGCAGCTTAACGTACTCGGAGACCCAGTACTTC. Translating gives CASSLTYSETQYF.

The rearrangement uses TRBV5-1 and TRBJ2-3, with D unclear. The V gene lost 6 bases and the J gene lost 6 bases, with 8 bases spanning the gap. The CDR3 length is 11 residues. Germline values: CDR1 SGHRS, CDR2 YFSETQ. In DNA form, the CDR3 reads TGCGCCAGCATGGGGTTCGATACGCAGTATTTT. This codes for CASMGFDTQYF.

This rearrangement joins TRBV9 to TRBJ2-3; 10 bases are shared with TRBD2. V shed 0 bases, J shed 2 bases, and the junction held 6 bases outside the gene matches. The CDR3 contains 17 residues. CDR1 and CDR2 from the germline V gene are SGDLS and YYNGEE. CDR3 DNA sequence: TGTGCCAGCAGCGTAGAGAGAGCGGGAGGGAACACAGATACGCAGTATTTT. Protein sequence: CASSVERAGGNTDTQYF. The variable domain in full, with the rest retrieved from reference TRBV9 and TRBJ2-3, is DSGVTQTPKHLITATGQRVTLRCSPRSGDLSVYWYQQSLDQGLQFLIQYYNGEERAKGNILERFSAQQFPDLHSELNLSSLELGDSALYFCASSVERAGGNTDTQYFGPGTRLTVL.

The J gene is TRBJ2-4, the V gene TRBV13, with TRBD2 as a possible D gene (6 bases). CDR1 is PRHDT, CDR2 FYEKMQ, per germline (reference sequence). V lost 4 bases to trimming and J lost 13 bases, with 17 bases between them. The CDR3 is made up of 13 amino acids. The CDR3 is CASSSTKGGEQYF. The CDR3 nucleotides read TGTGCCAGCAGCTCGACCAAAGGAGGGGAGCAGTACTTC.

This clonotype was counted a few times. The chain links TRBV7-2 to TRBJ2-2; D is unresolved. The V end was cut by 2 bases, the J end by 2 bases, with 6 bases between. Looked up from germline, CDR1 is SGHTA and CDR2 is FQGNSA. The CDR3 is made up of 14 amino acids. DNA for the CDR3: TGTGCCAGCAGCTTAACGGTCAACACCGGGGAGCTGTTTTTT. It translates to CASSLTVNTGELFF.

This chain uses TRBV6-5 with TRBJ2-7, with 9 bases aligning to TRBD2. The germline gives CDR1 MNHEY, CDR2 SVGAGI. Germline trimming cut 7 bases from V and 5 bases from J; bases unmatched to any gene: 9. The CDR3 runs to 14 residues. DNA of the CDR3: TGTGCCAGCAACCCCCAAGCGGGAGGTGACGAGCAGTACTTC. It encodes CASNPQAGGDEQYF.

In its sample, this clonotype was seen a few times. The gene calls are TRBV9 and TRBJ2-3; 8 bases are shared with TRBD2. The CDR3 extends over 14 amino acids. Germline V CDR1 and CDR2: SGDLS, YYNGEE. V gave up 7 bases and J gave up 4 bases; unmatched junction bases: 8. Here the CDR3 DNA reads TGTGCCAGCTCCAGCGGGAGAGGCGCAGATACGCAGTATTTT. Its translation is CASSSGRGADTQYF.

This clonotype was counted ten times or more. Here the CDR3 DNA reads TGCGCCAGCAGCTTGAGACTCTCCAATGAGCAGTTCTTC. Translated: CASSLRLSNEQFF. The chain is built from TRBV5-1 and TRBJ2-1, with D unclear. V lost 1 base, J lost 6 bases, and 8 bases lay in between. CDR1 is SGHRS, CDR2 YFSETQ, per germline. The CDR3 sequence is 13 residues long.

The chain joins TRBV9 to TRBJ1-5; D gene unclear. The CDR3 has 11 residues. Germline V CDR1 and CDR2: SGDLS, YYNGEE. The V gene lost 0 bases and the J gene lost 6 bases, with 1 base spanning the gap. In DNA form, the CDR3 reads TGTGCCAGCAGCGTAGCTCAGCCCCAGCATTTT. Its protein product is CASSVAQPQHF.

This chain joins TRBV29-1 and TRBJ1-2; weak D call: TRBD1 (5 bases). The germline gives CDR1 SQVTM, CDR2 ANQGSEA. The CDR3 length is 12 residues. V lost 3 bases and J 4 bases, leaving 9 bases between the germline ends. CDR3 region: CSVDGGTYGYTF. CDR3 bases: TGCAGCGTTGATGGCGGGACCTATGGCTACACCTTC.

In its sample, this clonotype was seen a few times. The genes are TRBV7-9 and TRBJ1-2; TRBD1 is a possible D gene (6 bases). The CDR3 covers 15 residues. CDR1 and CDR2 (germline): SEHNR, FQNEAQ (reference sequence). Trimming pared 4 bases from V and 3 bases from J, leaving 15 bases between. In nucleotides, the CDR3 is TGTGCCAGCAGCTCTGACAGGTTTCGGGACTATGGCTACACCTTC. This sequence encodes CASSSDRFRDYGYTF.

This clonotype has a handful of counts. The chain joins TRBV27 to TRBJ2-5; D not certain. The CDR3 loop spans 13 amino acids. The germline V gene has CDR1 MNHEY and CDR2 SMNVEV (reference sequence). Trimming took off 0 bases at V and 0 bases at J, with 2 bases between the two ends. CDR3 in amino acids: CASSLSHQETQYF. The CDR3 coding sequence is TGTGCCAGCAGTTTATCTCACCAAGAGACCCAGTACTTC.

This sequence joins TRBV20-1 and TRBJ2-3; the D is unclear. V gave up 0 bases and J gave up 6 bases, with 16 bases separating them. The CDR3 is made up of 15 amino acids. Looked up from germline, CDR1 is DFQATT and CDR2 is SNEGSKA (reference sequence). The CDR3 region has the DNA TGCAGTGCTAGAGATTGGAAGAACCCGCGGGATACGCAGTATTTT. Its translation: CSARDWKNPRDTQYF.

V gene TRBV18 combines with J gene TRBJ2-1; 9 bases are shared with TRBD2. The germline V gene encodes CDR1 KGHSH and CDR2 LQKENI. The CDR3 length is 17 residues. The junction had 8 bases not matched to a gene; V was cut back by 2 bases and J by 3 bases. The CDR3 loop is CASSPSGLAGFYNEQFF. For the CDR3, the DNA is TGTGCCAGCTCACCATCCGGGCTAGCGGGATTCTACAATGAGCAGTTCTTC.

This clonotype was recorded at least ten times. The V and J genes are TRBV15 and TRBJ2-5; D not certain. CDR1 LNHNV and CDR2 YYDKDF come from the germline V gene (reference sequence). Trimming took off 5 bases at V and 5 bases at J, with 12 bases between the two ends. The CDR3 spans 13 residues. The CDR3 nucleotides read TGTGCCACCAGCTATAGGGTCAGGGAGACCCAGTACTTC. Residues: CATSYRVRETQYF. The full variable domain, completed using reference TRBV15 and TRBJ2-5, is DAMVIQNPRYQVTQFGKPVTLSCSQTLNHNVMYWYQQKSSQAPKLLFHYYDKDFNNEADTPDNFQSRRPNTSFCFLDIRSPGLGDTAMYLCATSYRVRETQYFGPGTRLLVL.

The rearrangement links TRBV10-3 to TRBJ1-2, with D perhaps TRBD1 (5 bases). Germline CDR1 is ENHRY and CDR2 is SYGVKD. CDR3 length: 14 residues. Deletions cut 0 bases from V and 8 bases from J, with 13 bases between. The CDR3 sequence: CAISESLRDGGYTF. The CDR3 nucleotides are TGTGCCATCAGTGAGTCCTTAAGGGACGGGGGCTACACCTTC.

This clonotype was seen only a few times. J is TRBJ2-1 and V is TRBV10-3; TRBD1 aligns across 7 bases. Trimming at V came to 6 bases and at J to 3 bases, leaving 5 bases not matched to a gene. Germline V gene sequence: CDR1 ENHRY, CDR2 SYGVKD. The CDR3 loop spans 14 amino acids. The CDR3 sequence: CAISGDRDYNEQFF. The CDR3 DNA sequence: TGTGCCATCAGCGGAGACAGGGACTACAATGAGCAGTTCTTC.